This T cell receptor (gamma chain) was identified during a study of gamma-delta chains in newborns, infants, children. In the study overall: Innate gammadelta T cells reportedly expand polyclonally right after birth, driven by microbial exposure, per the title.

Germline CDR1 is GITISATS and CDR2 is ISYDGTV (reference sequence). The CDR3 covers 16 residues. TCRdb called clones anew from the reads with CATT. The table shows some 220 gamma-chain clones, with approximately 89% occurring only once. The TCR originated in a child who was a newborn, infant or young child, either healthy, febrile or measles-vaccinated (not recorded which). This table probably holds off-target reads from a library built for another chain. The sample here was blood, taken at baseline. No J gene was called, and the V gene is TRGV9. CDR3 region: CACDTILGIETAQLFF. As DNA, the CDR3 is TGTGCCTGTGACACCATACTGGGGATAGAGACAGCACAACTCTTCTTT.